This TCR beta chain comes out of a study of T cell responses to AZD1222 COVID-19 vaccine. Sequencing used immunoSEQ multiplex PCR; TCRdb keeps in-frame clones, though not all of them. The table records 110,000 to 150,000 clones, more than 70% of them present only once. The CDR3 sequence is 12 residues long. V lost 7 bases, J lost 8 bases, and 14 bases lay in between. Study-level findings and limits: Regions 160-218 and 743-854 dominated among vaccine-associated CD4 TCRs spanning spike. Donors were chiefly white British, with a greater number of females, and clonal diversity was perhaps underestimated. Seropositive AZD1222 recipients at baseline numbered only six or seven.

Note on this clone: Its antigen remains unidentified.

The chain combines TRBV12-3 or TRBV12-4 with TRBJ1-2; D unclear. This TCR was recovered from an adult who received the AZD1222 COVID-19 vaccine. Sequencing used peripheral blood, obtained 28 days after the second AZD1222 dose. CDR3 loop: CASTNQASGYTF. The CDR3 DNA reads as TGTGCCAGCACTAATCAGGCTTCGGGCTACACCTTC.